In its sample, the clone carrying this T cell receptor beta chain was seen once. Its cognate antigen is unknown. V gave up 0 bases and J gave up 7 bases; unmatched junction bases: 5. The CDR3 totals 17 residues. Germline V CDR1 and CDR2: SGHAT, FQDESV (reference sequence). Here immunoSEQ multiplex PCR was the method, and the copy in TCRdb shows in-frame clones only, minus some. The table records about 39,000 clones, around 63% of them present only once. The data belong to a study of cytotoxic CD8 clonotypes in ibrutinib-treated CLL. The study's findings and limits: Private clonotypes, not public ones, expanded at ibrutinib response.

Here the sequenced sample was PBMCs, taken at disease progression, from a patient treated with ibrutinib. The sequence came from a human donor with chronic lymphocytic leukemia. This chain uses TRBV11-1 with TRBJ2-1; 14 nucleotides agree with TRBD2. DNA of the CDR3: TGTGCCAGCAGCTTAGCCTCCGGGACTAGCGGGAGAAATGAGCAGTTCTTC. Translation gives CASSLASGTSGRNEQFF.